The 19 T cell receptor beta chains reported below all come from one sample, sequenced in a study of cytomegalovirus exposure and HLA in healthy donors. 13 Jbeta primers and 60 Vbeta primers were used for the PCR. The assay was immunoSEQ multiplex PCR, and TCRdb's table has in-frame clones only and misses some. The table records more than 90,000 clones, about 76% of them present only once. Sequencing was carried out using PBMCs. Receptor source: a man younger than 45 in good health and CMV-seropositive.

The chain links TRBV6-6 to TRBJ1-1; 11 bases line up with TRBD1. This CDR3 contains 15 residues. Trimming at V came to 2 bases and at J to 3 bases, leaving 2 bases not matched to a gene. Germline V gene data show CDR1 as MNHNY and CDR2 as SVGAGI (reference sequence). The CDR3 spells CASSYRGQGDTEAFF. The DNA for the CDR3 is TGTGCCAGCAGTTACCGGGGACAGGGGGACACTGAAGCTTTCTTT.

The V gene is TRBV5-4, the J gene TRBJ2-1; TRBD1 matches at 7 bases. This CDR3 is 16 amino acids long. The V segment lost 3 bases and the J segment 11 bases; nucleotides outside the gene matches: 17. The V gene's germline CDR1 is SGHNT and CDR2 YYREEE (reference sequence). The CDR3 is CASSSYYRDSTMKQFF. The CDR3 bases are TGTGCCAGCAGCTCATACTACCGGGACAGTACAATGAAGCAGTTCTTC.

The chain combines TRBV6-1 with TRBJ2-5; no firm D call. The CDR3 length is 11 residues. The germline V gene encodes CDR1 MNHNS and CDR2 SASEGT. Trimming pared 6 bases from V and 11 bases from J, leaving 13 bases between. As DNA, the CDR3 is TGTGCCAGCAGCGCCGGTGGAGAGCAGTACTTC. Translated, it gives CASSAGGEQYF.

The chain combines TRBV18 with TRBJ2-3; TRBD1 agrees at 7 bases. The CDR3 is 15 amino acids. Germline trimming cut 3 bases from V and 6 bases from J; bases unmatched to any gene: 9. Germline assignment: CDR1 KGHSH and CDR2 LQKENI. CDR3 DNA sequence: TGTGCCAGCTCACCGGGACAGCAAGTAGCTGATACGCAGTATTTT. Its translation: CASSPGQQVADTQYF.

The rearrangement links TRBV30 to TRBJ2-2; D perhaps matches TRBD2 (5 bases). CDR1 is GTSNPN, CDR2 SVGIG, per germline (reference sequence). CDR3 length: 15 residues. The V gene lost 0 bases and the J gene lost 7 bases, with 15 bases spanning the gap. The CDR3 DNA is TGTGCCTGGAGTGTACGGGGAGCCCTCGGCGGGGAGCTGTTTTTT. It is translated as CAWSVRGALGGELFF. Complete variable domain (other parts from reference TRBV30 and TRBJ2-2): SQTIHQWPATLVQPVGSPLSLECTVEGTSNPNLYWYRQAAGRGLQLLFYSVGIGQISSEVPQNLSASRPQDRQFILSSKKLLLSDSGFYLCAWSVRGALGGELFFGEGSRLTVL.

The genes are TRBV6-1 and TRBJ2-7; TRBD2 matches at 14 bases. V dropped 6 bases and J dropped 6; count of bases not matched to a gene: 7. The CDR3 sequence is 15 residues long. From germline, CDR1 is MNHNS and CDR2 SASEGT. CDR3 coding DNA: TGTGCCAGCAGATTATACGGACTAGCGGGGGGCGAGCAGTACTTC. Its protein is CASRLYGLAGGEQYF.

J is TRBJ1-4 and V is TRBV9; 7 bases fit TRBD1. V lost 3 bases, J lost 5 bases, and 7 bases stayed unmatched. The germline V gene has CDR1 SGDLS and CDR2 YYNGEE. The CDR3 is made up of 15 amino acids. The DNA for the CDR3 is TGTGCCAGCAGCGCCACCGGGACAGAAAATGAAAAACTGTTTTTT. This translates into CASSATGTENEKLFF.

In this sample, this clone turned up once. J is TRBJ2-3 and V is TRBV30; D is possibly TRBD2 (6 bases). This CDR3 region has 16 residues. Germline CDR1 reads GTSNPN; CDR2 reads SVGIG (reference sequence). V was trimmed by 4 bases and J by 2 bases, leaving 19 bases between them. CDR3: CAWNGGAGLFTDTQYF. For the CDR3, the DNA is TGTGCCTGGAATGGAGGGGCCGGGCTATTCACAGATACGCAGTATTTT.

This clone occurred a few times. J is TRBJ1-1 and V is TRBV4-1; TRBD1 agrees at 9 bases. Germline CDR1 is MGHRA and CDR2 is YSYEKL. The CDR3 is made up of 15 amino acids. Losses at the gene ends were 6 bases for V and 4 bases for J; bases not matched to a gene: 9. Here the CDR3 DNA reads TGCGCCAGCAGTGAACAGGGGGCGCGGAGCACTGAAGCTTTCTTT. Its translation is CASSEQGARSTEAFF.

The chain links TRBV28 to TRBJ2-7, with 10 bases matching TRBD1. Germline lookup yields CDR1 MDHEN and CDR2 SYDVKM. The CDR3 has 13 amino acids. Trimming took 8 bases from V and 3 from J; bases not matched to a gene: 4. Written as DNA, the CDR3 is TGTGCCAGCCGGACAGGGGGGATCTACGAGCAGTACTTC. This translates into CASRTGGIYEQYF. Based on the CDR3 plus reference TRBV28 and TRBJ2-7, the full variable domain is DVKVTQSSRYLVKRTGEKVFLECVQDMDHENMFWYRQDPGLGLRLIYFSYDVKMKEKGDIPEGYSVSREKKERFSLILESASTNQTSMYLCASRTGGIYEQYFGPGTRLTVT.

In its sample, this clone was seen a few times. Other DNA sequences of this sample code for an identical CDR3. This chain uses TRBV6-4 with TRBJ2-1; 9 bases map to TRBD2. This CDR3 region has 15 residues. Trimming took 0 bases from V and 3 from J; bases not matched to a gene: 0. Germline V gives CDR1 MRHNA, CDR2 SNTAGT. In DNA form, the CDR3 reads TGTGCCAGCAGTGACTCAGCGGGGGGCTACAATGAGCAGTTCTTC. Translation gives CASSDSAGGYNEQFF.

The genes are TRBV5-1 and TRBJ2-5, with 11 bases identical to TRBD2. CDR3 length equals 15 residues. Per the germline V gene, CDR1 is SGHRS and CDR2 is YFSETQ. The junction had 7 bases not matched to a gene; V was cut back by 4 bases and J by 5 bases. The CDR3 DNA sequence: TGCGCCAGCAGCGTACTAGCGGGGGTTGGTGAGACCCAGTACTTC. It translates to CASSVLAGVGETQYF. The variable domain in full, completed from reference TRBV5-1 and TRBJ2-5, reads KAGVTQTPRYLIKTRGQQVTLSCSPISGHRSVSWYQQTPGQGLQFLFEYFSETQRNKGNFPGRFSGRQFSNSRSEMNVSTLELGDSALYLCASSVLAGVGETQYFGPGTRLLVL.

The CDR3 DNA reads TGTGCCAGCAGCCCCTACAGGGTCCCTTTATATGGCTACACCTTC. This translates into CASSPYRVPLYGYTF. The chain joins TRBV7-8 to TRBJ1-2; D possibly corresponds to TRBD1 (6 bases). Looked up from germline, CDR1 is SGHVS and CDR2 is FQNEAQ. V was cut by 5 bases and J by 5 bases, with 18 bases left in between. This CDR3 spans 15 amino acids.

This clone was found a few times. The chain employs TRBV6-1 and TRBJ2-7, with TRBD1 matching over 8 bases. The CDR3 is made up of 14 amino acids. Germline assignment: CDR1 MNHNS and CDR2 SASEGT. V lost 10 bases, J lost 1 base, and 9 bases stayed unmatched. The CDR3 DNA follows: TGTGCCACCTTCGGACAGGGCCTTTCCTACGAGCAGTACTTC. Amino acids: CATFGQGLSYEQYF.

J is TRBJ1-2 and V is TRBV4-1; D remains ambiguous. Trimming cost V 0 bases and J 2 bases, with 7 bases left between them. This CDR3 spans 14 amino acids. Germline V gene data show CDR1 as MGHRA and CDR2 as YSYEKL. Here the CDR3 reads CASSQDTGNYGYTF. The CDR3 DNA reads as TGCGCCAGCAGCCAAGATACGGGAAACTATGGCTACACCTTC.

V is TRBV27 and J is TRBJ1-4; perhaps TRBD1 as D (6 bases). CDR1 and CDR2 (germline): MNHEY, SMNVEV (reference sequence). V shed 6 bases and J shed 2 bases, with 10 bases lying between them. CDR3 size: 14 residues. The CDR3 nucleotides are TGTGCCAGCAGGTCACAGGGCACTAATGAAAAACTGTTTTTT. It translates to CASRSQGTNEKLFF.

The chain recombines TRBV6-5 with TRBJ2-3, with D possibly TRBD2 on 6 matching bases. This CDR3 region has 14 residues. CDR1 and CDR2 from the germline V gene are MNHEY and SVGAGI. V lost 4 bases and J 6 bases, leaving 14 bases between the germline ends. CDR3 sequence: CASSSPHGGDTQYF. In nucleotides, the CDR3 is TGTGCCAGCAGTTCCCCCCATGGGGGGGATACGCAGTATTTT.

V gene TRBV5-1 combines with J gene TRBJ2-1; 8 nucleotides agree with TRBD2. This CDR3 comprises 14 residues. Germline trimming cut 5 bases from V and 5 bases from J; bases unmatched to any gene: 6. The V gene's germline CDR1 is SGHRS and CDR2 YFSETQ. CDR3 nucleotides: TGCGCCAGCAGTTGGGCGGGGGGACACAATGAGCAGTTCTTC. It translates to CASSWAGGHNEQFF.

V and J are TRBV4-3 and TRBJ2-3; 11 bases align to TRBD2. V lost 0 bases and J lost 0; bases outside the gene matches: 11. CDR3 length: 20 amino acids. CDR1 and CDR2 (germline): LGHNA, YSLEER. CDR3 coding DNA: TGCGCCAGCAGCCAAGAATTCAGTAGCGGGGGGGCCTATAGCACAGATACGCAGTATTTT. Translated, it gives CASSQEFSSGGAYSTDTQYF.